This T cell receptor beta chain is from a study of lymphopenia after photon versus proton radiotherapy. Clones were sequenced by immunoSEQ multiplex PCR, and TCRdb holds only the in-frame ones, with some missing. This sample has tens of thousands of clones, with 75% to 90% found just once. Comment on this clone: Its matching antigen is unknown.

Broader study findings: Relative stability marked proton patients; photon patients lost diversity and naive cells. After the lymphocyte nadir, photon-treated repertoires showed oligoclonal expansion, especially of CD8+ Temra cells.

Germline CDR1 is SGHTA and CDR2 is FQGNSA. The V segment lost 4 bases and the J segment 2 bases; nucleotides outside the gene matches: 3. CDR3 size: 15 residues. The chain joins TRBV7-2 to TRBJ2-1, with 9 bases aligning to TRBD2. The specimen was peripheral blood, collected from a patient treated with proton-based radiotherapy. The TCR originated in a man aged 80 or over with esophageal cancer. In DNA form, the CDR3 reads TGTGCCAGCAGCTCGGGACTAGCCGCCTACAATGAGCAGTTCTTC. It is translated as CASSSGLAAYNEQFF.